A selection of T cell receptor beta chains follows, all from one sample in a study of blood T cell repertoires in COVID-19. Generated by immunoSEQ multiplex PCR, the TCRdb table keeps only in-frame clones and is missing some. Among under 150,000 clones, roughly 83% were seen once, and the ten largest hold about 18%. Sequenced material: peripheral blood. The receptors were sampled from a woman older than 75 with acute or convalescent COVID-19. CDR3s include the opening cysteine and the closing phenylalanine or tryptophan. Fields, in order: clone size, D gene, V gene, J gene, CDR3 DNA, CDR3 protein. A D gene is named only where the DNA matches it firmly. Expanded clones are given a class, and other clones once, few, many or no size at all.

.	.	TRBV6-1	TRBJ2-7	TGTGCCAGCAGTGAAATGCGGTACGAGCAGTACTTC	CASSEMRYEQYF
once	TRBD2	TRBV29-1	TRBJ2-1	TGCAGCGCCGACGGAGCGGGAGGGCCTTCTATCCACTACAATGAGCAGTTCTTC	CSADGAGGPSIHYNEQFF
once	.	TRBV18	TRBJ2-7	TGTGCCAGCTCACCACCGTATGGGGGCCTGTCCTACGAGCAGTACTTC	CASSPPYGGLSYEQYF
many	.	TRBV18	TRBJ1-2	TGTGCCAGCTCAGCAAGGACAGCTTCTGGCTACACCTTC	CASSARTASGYTF
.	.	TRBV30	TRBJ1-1	TGTGCCTGGAGTCTGGGGGGTGGACCTGAAGCTTTCTTT	CAWSLGGGPEAFF
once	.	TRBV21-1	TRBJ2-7	TGTGCCAGCAGCAAGACAGGGAGTACCGTCTACGAGCAGTACTTC	CASSKTGSTVYEQYF
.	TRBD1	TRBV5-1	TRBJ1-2	TGCGCCAGTACGGGACAGGGCTATGGCTACACCTTC	CASTGQGYGYTF
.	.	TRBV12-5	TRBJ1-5	TGTGCTAGTGGTTTCAGGGTCAATCAGCCCCAGCATTTT	CASGFRVNQPQHF
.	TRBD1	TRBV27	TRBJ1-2	TGTGCCAGCAGCAGGGGGCCTGGCTATGGCTACACCTTC	CASSRGPGYGYTF
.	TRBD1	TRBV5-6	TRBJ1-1	TGTGCCAGCAGCTCGGGACAGGGGGCATGGAACACTGAAGCTTTCTTT	CASSSGQGAWNTEAFF
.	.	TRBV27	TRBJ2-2	TGTGCCAGCACTGGGGGCATTAGTCCCACCGGGGAGCTGTTTTTT	CASTGGISPTGELFF
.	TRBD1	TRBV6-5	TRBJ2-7	TGTGCCAGCAGTCGGGACAGGGAATACGAGCAGTACTTC	CASSRDREYEQYF
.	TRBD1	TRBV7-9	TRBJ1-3	TGTGCCAGCAGCTTATTAAGGGGACAGACTGGAAACACCATATATTTT	CASSLLRGQTGNTIYF
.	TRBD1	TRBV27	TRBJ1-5	TGTGCCAGCAGGAAGACAGGGGATCAGCCCCAGCATTTT	CASRKTGDQPQHF
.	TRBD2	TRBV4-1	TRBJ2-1	TGCGCCAGCAGCCAGAAATGGACTAGCGACGCGCTCCGTATCTACAATGAGCAGTTCTTC	CASSQKWTSDALRIYNEQFF
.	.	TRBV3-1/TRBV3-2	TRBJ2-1	TGTGCCAGCAGCCACAGGGTAGACAATGAGCAGTTCTTC	CASSHRVDNEQFF
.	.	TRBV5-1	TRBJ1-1	TGCGCCAGCAGCTTGGCAGAGAACACTGAAGCTTTCTTT	CASSLAENTEAFF
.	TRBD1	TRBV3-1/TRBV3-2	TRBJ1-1	TGTGCCAGCAGCCAAGGGACAGGGCTCTTGGCTTTCTTT	CASSQGTGLLAFF
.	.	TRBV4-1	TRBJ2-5	TGCGCCAGCAGCCAAGATCCGCAGGTTAAAGAGACCCAGTACTTC	CASSQDPQVKETQYF
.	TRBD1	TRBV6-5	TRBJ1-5	TGTGCCAGCAGGAAAACAGGGGGCGATCAGCCCCAGCATTTT	CASRKTGGDQPQHF
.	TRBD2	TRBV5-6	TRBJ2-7	TGTGCCAGCAGCTTCCGGGAGGGCTACGAGCAGTACTTC	CASSFREGYEQYF
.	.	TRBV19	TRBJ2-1	TGTGCCAGTAGTAAATTGACTAGCTCCTACAATGAGCAGTTCTTC	CASSKLTSSYNEQFF
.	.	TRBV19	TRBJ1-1	TGTGCCAGTAGTCCAGACATCACCCGGGAAGCTTTCTTT	CASSPDITREAFF
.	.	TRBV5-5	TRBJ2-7	TGTGCCAGCAGCTTACGGGACACCAACTACGAGCAGTACTTC	CASSLRDTNYEQYF
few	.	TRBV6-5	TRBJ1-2	TGTGCCAGCAGACCGGACGGGGACTATGGCTACACCTTC	CASRPDGDYGYTF
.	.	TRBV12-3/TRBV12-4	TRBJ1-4	TGTGCCAGCAGTTGGGACTTTAATGAAAAACTGTTTTTT	CASSWDFNEKLFF
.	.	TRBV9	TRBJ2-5	TGTGCCAACCCTTCTTACTATGAGAAACAAGAGACCCAGTACTTC	CANPSYYEKQETQYF
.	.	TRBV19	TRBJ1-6	TGTGCCAGTAGTATAGGAGGCGCGGGTAATTCACCCCTCCACTTT	CASSIGGAGNSPLHF
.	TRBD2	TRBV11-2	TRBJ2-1	TGTGCCAGCAGCTTAAGAGGCGGGGGCTCCTACAATGAGCAGTTCTTC	CASSLRGGGSYNEQFF
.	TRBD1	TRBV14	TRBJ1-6	TGTGCCAGCAGCCAGAGGACAGGGGGTAATTCACCCCTCCACTTT	CASSQRTGGNSPLHF
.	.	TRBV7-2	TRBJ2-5	TGTGCCAGCAGCAGGCGCGCCGTCGGGCAAGAGACCCAGTACTTC	CASSRRAVGQETQYF
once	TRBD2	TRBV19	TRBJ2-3	TGTGCCAGTAGTTCATTTGGACTAGCGGACACAGATACGCAGTATTTT	CASSSFGLADTDTQYF
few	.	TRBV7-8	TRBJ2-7	TGTGCCAGCAGCTTAGCCCGGGCGGGTGGCGAGCAGTACTTC	CASSLARAGGEQYF
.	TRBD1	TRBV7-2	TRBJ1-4	TGTGCCAGCAGCCCCGACAGGGGTTTTACAGAAAAACTGTTTTTT	CASSPDRGFTEKLFF
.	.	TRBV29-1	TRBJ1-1	TGCAGCGTTCTACAGGTCGACGGCACTGAAGCTTTCTTT	CSVLQVDGTEAFF
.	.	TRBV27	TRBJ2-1	TGTGCCAGCACACCCACCGGGGGTCGGAACAATGAGCAGTTCTTC	CASTPTGGRNNEQFF
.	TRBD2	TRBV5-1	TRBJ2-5	TGCGCCAGCAGCTTGGTTCGAGCGGGGGGCATGGAGACCCAGTACTTC	CASSLVRAGGMETQYF
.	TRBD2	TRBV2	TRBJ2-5	TGTGCCAGCAGACAAGGGAGGGCCACAGAGACCCAGTACTTC	CASRQGRATETQYF
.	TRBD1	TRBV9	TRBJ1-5	TGTGCCAGCAGCCCTGGGACAGGTCCTAAGCCCCAGCATTTT	CASSPGTGPKPQHF
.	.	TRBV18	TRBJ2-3	TGTGCCAGCTCACCGCGGGTTGGGTCAGATACGCAGTATTTT	CASSPRVGSDTQYF
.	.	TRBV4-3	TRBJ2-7	TGCGCCAGCAGCCAAGATCGTGACAGCGTCTACGAGCAGTACTTC	CASSQDRDSVYEQYF
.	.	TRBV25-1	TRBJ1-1	TGTGCCAGCAGTGTCGGGGGTCCCCTGAGCACTGAAGCTTTCTTT	CASSVGGPLSTEAFF
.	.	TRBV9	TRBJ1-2	TGTGCCAGCAGGGCCCTTACTAGGCAGTACACCTTC	CASRALTRQYTF
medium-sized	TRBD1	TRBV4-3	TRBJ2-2	TGCGCCAGCAGCCAAAACCCACCAGGGGGCTTGGGAACCGGGGAGCTGTTTTTT	CASSQNPPGGLGTGELFF
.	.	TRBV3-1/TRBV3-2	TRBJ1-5	TGTGCCAGCAGCCCGACAGTAGCAAATCAGCCCCAGCATTTT	CASSPTVANQPQHF